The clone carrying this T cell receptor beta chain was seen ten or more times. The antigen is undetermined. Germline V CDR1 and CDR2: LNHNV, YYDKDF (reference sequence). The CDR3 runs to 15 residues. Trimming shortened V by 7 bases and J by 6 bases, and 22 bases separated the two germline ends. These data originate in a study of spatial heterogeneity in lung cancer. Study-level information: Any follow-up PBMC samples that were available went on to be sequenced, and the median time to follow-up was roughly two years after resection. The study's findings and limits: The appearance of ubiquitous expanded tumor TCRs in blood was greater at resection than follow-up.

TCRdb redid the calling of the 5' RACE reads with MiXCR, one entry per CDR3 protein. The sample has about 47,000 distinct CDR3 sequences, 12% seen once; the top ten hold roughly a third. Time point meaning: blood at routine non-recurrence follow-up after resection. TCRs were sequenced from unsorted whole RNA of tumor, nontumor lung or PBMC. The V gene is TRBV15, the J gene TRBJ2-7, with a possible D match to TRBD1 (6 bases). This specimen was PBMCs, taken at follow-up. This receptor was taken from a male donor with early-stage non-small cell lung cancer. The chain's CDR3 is CATKTGHQIGGEQYF. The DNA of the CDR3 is TGTGCCACCAAGACGGGACATCAAATAGGCGGCGAGCAGTACTTC.